This TCR beta chain emerged from a study of blood T cells in healthy people across ages (dated by TCRdb to about 2015). For the wider study: Template switching captured roughly one uniquely barcoded TCR beta cDNA molecule per two T cells in model experiments. Age-related changes in TCR beta repertoire diversity were measured in the study by deep sequencing normalized with unique cDNA molecular identifiers. Four age groups were formed from the donors: young (average approximately 15 years), middle-aged (approximately 42), aged (under 70) and long-lived (about 75). To avoid experimental bias, donors of different ages were spread randomly across the sequencing lanes. For two donors (one aged 18 to 30 and one aged 80 or older), the study analyzed two additional independent replicas of 1 million unique cDNA reads from the same blood draw.

The library was made by 5' RACE. TCRdb records Illumina HiSeq 2500 as the sequencer. The second PCR ran for about 6 to 12 cycles and used a J-beta primer mix along with a sample-barcoded 5' primer. A template-switch 5' adaptor carrying 12 random nucleotides introduced a unique molecular identifier onto each TCR beta cDNA molecule. At least 3 million CDR3-containing paired-end reads were obtained from each sample. The Mint cDNA synthesis kit, primed by a TRBC-specific oligonucleotide, was used to synthesize first-strand cDNA from all RNA. Following uracil-DNA glycosylase treatment, all cDNA underwent a first 18-cycle PCR with the universal primers M1SS and BC2_uni_R. As for the original processing: For normalization, 1 million high-quality reads were randomly selected from each sample, with every read carrying a distinct molecular identifier. Instead of being binned into consensus sequences, reads that shared molecular identifiers were thrown out. MiTCR, set to a Q25 quality threshold and the strictest error-elimination algorithm, was used for CDR3 identification, clonotype clustering and error correction. A nonparametric unseen species model with Euler transformation was used to estimate a lower bound on total TCR beta diversity. TCRdb reprocessing: public reads trimmed at Q25 with fastp, clones called with MiXCR, in-frame beta chains kept. When rows share a CDR3 protein, they turn into one entry using the most common DNA and genes. TCRdb's processing, not the study's, gives the V and J calls here. This sample holds some 880,000 distinct CDR3 sequences; 36% were observed only once. The ten largest make up 13% of the sample.

This clonotype was counted ten times or more. This receptor's antigen is unknown. No much larger clone exists at a distance of one base, and base qualities are not known. According to the germline V gene, CDR1 reads ENHRY and CDR2 reads SYGVKD. From the cysteine up to the phenylalanine, the CDR3 has a length of 14 residues. Only the CDR3 DNA is retained, 42 bases long and in frame from the first base. V gives up 10 bases and J gives up 7 bases, and the segment between their germline ends measures 17 bases. Here is what the overall study found, with its caveats: Estimates of total diversity based on one million sequenced T cells were considered lower bounds and underestimates. Because the CMV infection status of the donors was unknown, age-related changes in expanded clonotypes may potentially have been confounded. Since profiling was done on bulk unsorted PBMCs, naive and antigen-experienced compartments could not be conclusively compared. The long-lived group showed more naive CD4+ T cells, fewer expanded clones and increased TCR diversity than the aged group, suggesting age selection. The percentage of naive T cells measured by flow cytometry correlated strongly with observed TCR beta diversity. Observed TCR beta diversity per million T cells fell roughly linearly with age, and a significant reduction was already apparent by age roughly 41.

The donors were roughly 39 Caucasian individuals from Russia, aged roughly 6 to 90 years, who were systemically healthy. Each donor gave 8 to 10 milliliters of peripheral blood, collected into EDTA-treated Vacutainer tubes. Ficoll-Paque density-gradient centrifugation was used to isolate PBMCs, with at least 6.5 million per sample. Trizol reagent was used to extract total RNA from PBMCs, with at least 5 micrograms per sample. For every donor, an aliquot of PBMCs went through flow cytometry to measure the percentages of naive CD45RAhigh/CD27high T cells. The V and J segments used are TRBV10-3 and TRBJ1-6; no D gene call is confident. The sequence was collected from a man between 18 and 29 years old in good health. The material sequenced was blood. In nucleotide form, the sequence is TGTGCCACCCAACTACCCGGGCGAAATTCACCCCTCCACTTT. Its translation reads: CATQLPGRNSPLHF.